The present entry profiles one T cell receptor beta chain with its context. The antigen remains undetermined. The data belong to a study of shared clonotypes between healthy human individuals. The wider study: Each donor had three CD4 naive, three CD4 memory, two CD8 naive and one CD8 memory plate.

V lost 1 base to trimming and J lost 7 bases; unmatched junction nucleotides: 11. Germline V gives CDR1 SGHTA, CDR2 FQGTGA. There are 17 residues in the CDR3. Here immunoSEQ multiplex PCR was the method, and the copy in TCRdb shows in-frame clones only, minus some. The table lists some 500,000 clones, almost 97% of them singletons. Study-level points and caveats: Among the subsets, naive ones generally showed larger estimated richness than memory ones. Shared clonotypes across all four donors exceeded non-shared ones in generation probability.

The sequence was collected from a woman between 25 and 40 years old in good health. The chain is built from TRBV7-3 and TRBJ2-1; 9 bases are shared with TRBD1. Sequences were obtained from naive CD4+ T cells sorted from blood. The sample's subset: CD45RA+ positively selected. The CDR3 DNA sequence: TGTGCCAGCAGCTTAATGGGACAGGGATTAGGTGGAAATGAGCAGTTCTTC. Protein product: CASSLMGQGLGGNEQFF. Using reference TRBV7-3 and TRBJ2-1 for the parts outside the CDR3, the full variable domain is GAGVSQTPSNKVTEKGKYVELRCDPISGHTALYWYRQSLGQGPEFLIYFQGTGAADDSGLPNDRFFAVRPEGSVSTLKIQRTERGDSAVYLCASSLMGQGLGGNEQFFGPGTRLTVL.